This T cell receptor (beta chain) was documented in a study of graft-versus-host responses after intestinal transplantation. Turning to the study itself: Recipients had transplants, and these were multivisceral, liver-intestinal, or isolated intestinal.

The CDR3 covers 14 residues. V lost 2 bases and J lost 0, with 6 bases in between. Germline assignment: CDR1 MNHEY and CDR2 SVGAGI. Repertoires were generated with immunoSEQ multiplex PCR, while TCRdb's copy carries only in-frame clones and drops some. In the table there are around 110,000 clones, approximately 93% of which are singletons. About this clone: What it binds is unknown.

Whole-study findings and limits: HvG clone declines early post-transplant were associated with peak circulating GvH levels.

This rearrangement joins TRBV6-5 to TRBJ2-3; D is undetermined. This TCR derives from a human donor who was the organ donor for an intestinal transplant. This material consisted of unstimulated CD8+ T cells sorted from spleen or lymph node cells, taken before transplant. The CDR3 DNA follows: TGTGCCAGCAGTTACAGAGACAGCACAGATACGCAGTATTTT. Protein: CASSYRDSTDTQYF.